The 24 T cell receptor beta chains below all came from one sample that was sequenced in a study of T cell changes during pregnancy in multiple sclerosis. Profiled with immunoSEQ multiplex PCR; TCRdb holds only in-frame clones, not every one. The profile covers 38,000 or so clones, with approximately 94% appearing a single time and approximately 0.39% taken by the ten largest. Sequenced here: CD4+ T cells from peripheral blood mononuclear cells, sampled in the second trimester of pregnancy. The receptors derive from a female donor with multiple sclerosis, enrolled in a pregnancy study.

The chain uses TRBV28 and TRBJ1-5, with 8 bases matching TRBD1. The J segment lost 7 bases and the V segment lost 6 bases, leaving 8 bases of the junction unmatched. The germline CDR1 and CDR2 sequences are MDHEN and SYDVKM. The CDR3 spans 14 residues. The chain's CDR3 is CASSSTGDWQPQHF. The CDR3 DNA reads TGTGCCAGCAGCTCGACAGGGGATTGGCAGCCCCAGCATTTT.

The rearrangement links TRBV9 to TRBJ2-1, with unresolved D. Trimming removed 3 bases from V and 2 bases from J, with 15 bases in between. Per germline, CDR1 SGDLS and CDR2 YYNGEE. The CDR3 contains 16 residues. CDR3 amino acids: CASSAFTVLTYNEQFF. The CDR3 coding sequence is TGTGCCAGCAGCGCGTTCACGGTGCTGACCTACAATGAGCAGTTCTTC.

The CDR3 DNA is TGTGCCAGCAGCTTAGCTCCGGACAGGCCCGGGGAGCTGTTTTTT. This codes for CASSLAPDRPGELFF. The V and J genes are TRBV7-8 and TRBJ2-2; 7 positions agree with TRBD1. Germline V gives CDR1 SGHVS, CDR2 FQNEAQ. The CDR3 covers 15 residues. V shed 0 bases, J shed 6 bases, and the junction held 4 bases outside the gene matches. The complete variable domain, with remaining parts taken from reference TRBV7-8 and TRBJ2-2, reads GAGVSQSPRYKVAKRGQDVALRCDPISGHVSLFWYQQALGQGPEFLTYFQNEAQLDKSGLPSDRFFAERPEGSVSTLKIQRTQQEDSAVYLCASSLAPDRPGELFFGEGSRLTVL.

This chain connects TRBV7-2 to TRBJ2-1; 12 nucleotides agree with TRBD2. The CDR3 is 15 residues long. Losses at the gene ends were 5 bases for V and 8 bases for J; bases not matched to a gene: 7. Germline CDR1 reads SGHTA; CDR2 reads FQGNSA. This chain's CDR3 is CASSLASGGADEQFF. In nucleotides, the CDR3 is TGTGCCAGCAGCCTTGCTAGCGGGGGGGCGGATGAGCAGTTCTTC.

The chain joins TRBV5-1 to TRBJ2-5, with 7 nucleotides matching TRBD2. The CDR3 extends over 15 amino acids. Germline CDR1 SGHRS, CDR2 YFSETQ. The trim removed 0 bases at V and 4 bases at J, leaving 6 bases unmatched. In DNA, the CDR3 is TGCGCCAGCAGCTTGGAAGCAGGGAGGGGAGAGACCCAGTACTTC. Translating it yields CASSLEAGRGETQYF.

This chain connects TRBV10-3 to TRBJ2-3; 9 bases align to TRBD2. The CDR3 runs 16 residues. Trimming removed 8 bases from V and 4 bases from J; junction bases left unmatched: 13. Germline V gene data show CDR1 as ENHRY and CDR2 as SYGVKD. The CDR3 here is CAIGWAGLAGSDTQYF. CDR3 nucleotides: TGTGCCATCGGGTGGGCGGGGCTAGCGGGGTCAGATACGCAGTATTTT.

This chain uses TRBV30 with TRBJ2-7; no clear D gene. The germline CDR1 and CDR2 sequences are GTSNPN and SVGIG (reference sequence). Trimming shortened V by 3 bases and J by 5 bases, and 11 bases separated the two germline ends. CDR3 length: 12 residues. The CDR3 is CAWSPTDDEQYF. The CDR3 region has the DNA TGTGCCTGGAGCCCTACAGATGACGAGCAGTACTTC.

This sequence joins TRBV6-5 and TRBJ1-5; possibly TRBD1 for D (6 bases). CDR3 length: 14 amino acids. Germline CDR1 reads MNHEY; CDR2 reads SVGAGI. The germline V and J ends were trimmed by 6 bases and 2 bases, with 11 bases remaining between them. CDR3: CASRHRVGNQPQHF. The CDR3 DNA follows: TGTGCCAGCAGACACAGGGTTGGCAATCAGCCCCAGCATTTT.

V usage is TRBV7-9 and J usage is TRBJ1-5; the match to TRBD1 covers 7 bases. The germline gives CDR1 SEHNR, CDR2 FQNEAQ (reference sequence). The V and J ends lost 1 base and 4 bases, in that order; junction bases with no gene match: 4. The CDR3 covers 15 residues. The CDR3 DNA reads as TGTGCCAGCAGCTTAGGCGACAGGGAAAATCAGCCCCAGCATTTT. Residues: CASSLGDRENQPQHF.

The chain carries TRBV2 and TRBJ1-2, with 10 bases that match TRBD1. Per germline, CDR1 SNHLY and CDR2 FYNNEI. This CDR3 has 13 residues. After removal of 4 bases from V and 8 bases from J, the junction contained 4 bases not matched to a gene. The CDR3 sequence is CASSAGTGDGYTF. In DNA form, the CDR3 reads TGTGCCAGCAGTGCTGGGACAGGGGACGGCTACACCTTC.

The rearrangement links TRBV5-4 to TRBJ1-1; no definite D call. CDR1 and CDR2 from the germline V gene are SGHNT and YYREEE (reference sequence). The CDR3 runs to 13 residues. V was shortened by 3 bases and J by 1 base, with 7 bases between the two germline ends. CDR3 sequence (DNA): TGTGCCAGCAGCTATGACAAGAACACTGAAGCTTTCTTT. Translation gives CASSYDKNTEAFF.

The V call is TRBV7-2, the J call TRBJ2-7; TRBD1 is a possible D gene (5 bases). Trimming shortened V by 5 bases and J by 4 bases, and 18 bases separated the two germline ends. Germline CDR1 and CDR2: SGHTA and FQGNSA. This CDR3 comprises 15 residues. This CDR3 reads CASSVQEMQGYEQYF. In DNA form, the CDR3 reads TGTGCCAGCAGCGTACAGGAGATGCAGGGTTACGAGCAGTACTTC.

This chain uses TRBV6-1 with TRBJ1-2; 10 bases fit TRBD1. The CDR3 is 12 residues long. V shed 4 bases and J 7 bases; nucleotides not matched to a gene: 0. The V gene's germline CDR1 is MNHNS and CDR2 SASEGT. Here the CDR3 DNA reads TGTGCCAGCAGTGGACAGGGGGCTGGCTACACCTTC. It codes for CASSGQGAGYTF.

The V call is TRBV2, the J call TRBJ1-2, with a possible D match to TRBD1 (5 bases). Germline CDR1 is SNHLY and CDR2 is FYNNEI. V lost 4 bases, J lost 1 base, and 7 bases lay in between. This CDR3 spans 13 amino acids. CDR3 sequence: CASSADSNYGYTF. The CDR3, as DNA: TGTGCCAGCAGTGCCGACAGTAACTATGGCTACACCTTC. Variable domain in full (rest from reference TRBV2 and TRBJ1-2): EPEVTQTPSHQVTQMGQEVILRCVPISNHLYFYWYRQILGQKVEFLVSFYNNEISEKSEIFDDQFSVERPDGSNFTLKIRSTKLEDSAMYFCASSADSNYGYTFGSGTRLTVV.

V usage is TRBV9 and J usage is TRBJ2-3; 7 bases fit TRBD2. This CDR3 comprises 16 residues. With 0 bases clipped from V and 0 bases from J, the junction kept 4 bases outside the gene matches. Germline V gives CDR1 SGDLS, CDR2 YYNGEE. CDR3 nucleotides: TGTGCCAGCAGCGTAGCCGGCGGGGGTAGCACAGATACGCAGTATTTT. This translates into CASSVAGGGSTDTQYF.

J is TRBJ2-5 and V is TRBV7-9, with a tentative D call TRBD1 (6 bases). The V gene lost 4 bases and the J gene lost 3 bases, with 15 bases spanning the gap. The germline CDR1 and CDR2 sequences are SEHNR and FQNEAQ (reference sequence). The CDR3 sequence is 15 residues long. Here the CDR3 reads CASSSPRTGKETQYF. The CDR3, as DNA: TGTGCCAGCAGCTCTCCCCGTACAGGGAAAGAGACCCAGTACTTC. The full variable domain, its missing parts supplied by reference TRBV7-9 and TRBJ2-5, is DTGVSQNPRHKITKRGQNVTFRCDPISEHNRLYWYRQTLGQGPEFLTYFQNEAQLEKSRLLSDRFSAERPKGSFSTLEIQRTEQGDSAMYLCASSSPRTGKETQYFGPGTRLLVL.

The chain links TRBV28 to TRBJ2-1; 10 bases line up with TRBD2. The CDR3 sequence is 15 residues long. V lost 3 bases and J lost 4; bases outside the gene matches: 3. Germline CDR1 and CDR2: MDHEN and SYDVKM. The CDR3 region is CASSLETSGYNEQFF. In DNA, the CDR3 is TGTGCCAGCAGTTTGGAGACTAGCGGGTACAATGAGCAGTTCTTC.

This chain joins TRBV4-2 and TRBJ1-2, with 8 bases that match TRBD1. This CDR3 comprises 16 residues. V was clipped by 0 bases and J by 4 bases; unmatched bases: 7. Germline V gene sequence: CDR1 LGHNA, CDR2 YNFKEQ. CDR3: CASSQDSRTGIYGYTF. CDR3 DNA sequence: TGTGCCAGCAGCCAAGATTCTAGGACAGGGATCTATGGCTACACCTTC.

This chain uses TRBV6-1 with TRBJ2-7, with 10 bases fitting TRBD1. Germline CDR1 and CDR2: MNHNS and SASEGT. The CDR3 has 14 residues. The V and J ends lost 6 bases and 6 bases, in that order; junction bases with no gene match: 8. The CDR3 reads CASSNPGQGSEQYF. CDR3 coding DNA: TGTGCCAGCAGCAACCCGGGACAGGGGTCCGAGCAGTACTTC.

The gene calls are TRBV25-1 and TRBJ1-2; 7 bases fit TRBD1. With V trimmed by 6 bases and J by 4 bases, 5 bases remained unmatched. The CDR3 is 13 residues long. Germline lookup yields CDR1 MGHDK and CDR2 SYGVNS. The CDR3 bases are TGTGCCAGCAGCCTGACAGGGACCTATGGCTACACCTTC. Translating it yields CASSLTGTYGYTF.

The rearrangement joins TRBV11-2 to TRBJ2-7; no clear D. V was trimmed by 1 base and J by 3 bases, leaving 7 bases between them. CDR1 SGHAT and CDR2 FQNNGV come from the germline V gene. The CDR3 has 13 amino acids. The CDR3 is CASSLAVYYEQYF. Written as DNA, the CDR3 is TGTGCCAGCAGCTTAGCGGTATACTACGAGCAGTACTTC.

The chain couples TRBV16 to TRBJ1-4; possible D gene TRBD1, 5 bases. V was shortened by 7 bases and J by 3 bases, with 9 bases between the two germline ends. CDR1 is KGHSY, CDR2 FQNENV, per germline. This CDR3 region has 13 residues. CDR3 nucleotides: TGTGCCAGCATTATGGGGCCTAATGAAAAACTGTTTTTT. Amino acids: CASIMGPNEKLFF.

CDR3 loop: CASSLGQVHEKLFF. The CDR3 bases are TGTGCCAGCAGCTTAGGACAGGTGCATGAAAAACTGTTTTTT. V usage is TRBV13 and J usage is TRBJ1-4, with D possibly being TRBD1 (5 bases). The CDR3 is 14 residues long. Germline CDR1 and CDR2: PRHDT and FYEKMQ (reference sequence). Trimming shortened V by 0 bases and J by 6 bases, and 8 bases separated the two germline ends.

The CDR3 sequence is CASSLGPGGYNEQFF. Written as DNA, the CDR3 is TGTGCCAGCAGCTTAGGCCCGGGGGGTTACAATGAGCAGTTCTTC. This chain connects TRBV7-2 to TRBJ2-1, with 7 bases that match TRBD2. Trimming cost V 1 base and J 4 bases; bases outside gene matches: 4. CDR1 SGHTA and CDR2 FQGNSA come from the germline V gene. The CDR3 loop spans 15 amino acids.